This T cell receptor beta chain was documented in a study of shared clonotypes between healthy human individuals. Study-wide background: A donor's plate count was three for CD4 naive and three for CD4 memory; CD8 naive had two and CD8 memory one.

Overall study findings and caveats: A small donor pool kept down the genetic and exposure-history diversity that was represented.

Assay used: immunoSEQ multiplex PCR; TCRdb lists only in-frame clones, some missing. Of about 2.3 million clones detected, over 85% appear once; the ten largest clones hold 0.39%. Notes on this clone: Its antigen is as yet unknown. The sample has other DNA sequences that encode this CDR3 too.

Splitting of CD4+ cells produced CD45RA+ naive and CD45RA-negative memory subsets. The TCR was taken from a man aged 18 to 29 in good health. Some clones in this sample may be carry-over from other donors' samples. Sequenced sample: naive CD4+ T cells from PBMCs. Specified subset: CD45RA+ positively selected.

The CDR3 protein is CASSLEAGGPGNEQFF. The CDR3 DNA is TGCGCCAGCAGCTTGGAGGCGGGAGGGCCGGGGAATGAGCAGTTCTTC. The rearrangement joins TRBV5-1 to TRBJ2-1; the match to TRBD2 covers 9 bases. Trimming cost V 0 bases and J 7 bases; bases outside gene matches: 8. CDR1 and CDR2 from the germline V gene are SGHRS and YFSETQ. CDR3 length equals 16 residues.